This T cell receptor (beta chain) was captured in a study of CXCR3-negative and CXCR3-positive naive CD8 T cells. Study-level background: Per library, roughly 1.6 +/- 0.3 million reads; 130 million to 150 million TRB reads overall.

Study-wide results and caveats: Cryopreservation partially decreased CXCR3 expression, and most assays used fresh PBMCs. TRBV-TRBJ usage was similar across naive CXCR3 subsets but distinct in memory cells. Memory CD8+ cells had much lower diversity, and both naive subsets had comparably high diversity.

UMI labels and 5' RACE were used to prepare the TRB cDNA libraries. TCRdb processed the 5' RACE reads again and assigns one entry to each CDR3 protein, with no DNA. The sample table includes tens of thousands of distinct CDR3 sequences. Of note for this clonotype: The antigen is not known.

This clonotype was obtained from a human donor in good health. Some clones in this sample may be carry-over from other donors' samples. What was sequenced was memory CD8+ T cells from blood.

CDR3 protein: CASSFGTGSYEQYF. V gene TRBV5-1 combines with J gene TRBJ2-7; TCRdb picks TRBD1, but there is no DNA to check that call. The CDR3 length is 14 residues. Germline assignment: CDR1 SGHRS and CDR2 YFSETQ.